This T cell receptor (delta chain) was sequenced in a study of gamma delta lymphoproliferative disorders and STAT genes. The V gene end was trimmed by 1 base and the J gene end by 0 bases; junction bases not matched to a gene: 27. Germline assignment: CDR1 TSWWSYY and CDR2 QGS. The CDR3 extends over 24 amino acids. PBMCs from patients and controls supplied the genomic DNA for sequencing. TCRdb re-identified clones in the multiplex PCR reads via CATT. Counted here are about 730 delta-chain clones, 2.9% occurring once; the ten biggest clones make up around 71%. This clone has just a few counts. The TCRdb protein, from a much larger clone, departs from this DNA's translation at residue 6, likely by read error; the protein shown derives from the DNA.

The J gene is TRDJ1, the V gene TRDV1; the match to TRDD3 covers 9 bases. The sample taken for sequencing was blood. This TCR was recovered from a human donor in good health. CDR3 amino acids: CALGEPRFLYFGVLGDQHTDKLIF. The CDR3 DNA reads as TGTGCTCTTGGGGAACCGAGGTTCCTCTACTTTGGAGTACTGGGGGACCAGCACACCGATAAACTCATCTTT.